This TCR beta chain derives from a study of blood T cell repertoires in COVID-19. The protocol was immunoSEQ multiplex PCR, while the TCRdb copy is restricted to in-frame clones and leaves out a portion. The sample holds over 150,000 clones, more than 75% seen once. The CDR3 spans 15 residues. Deletions cut 2 bases from V and 1 base from J, with 11 bases between. From germline, CDR1 is SNHLY and CDR2 FYNNEI. Material: peripheral blood. This chain links TRBV2 with TRBJ1-1; D is unresolved. This TCR was sampled from a man aged 45-60 years who had recovered from COVID-19. CDR3 sequence: CASSEFRGANTEAFF. The CDR3 DNA reads as TGTGCCAGCAGTGAATTTCGCGGAGCGAACACTGAAGCTTTCTTT. Complete variable domain (other parts from reference TRBV2 and TRBJ1-1): EPEVTQTPSHQVTQMGQEVILRCVPISNHLYFYWYRQILGQKVEFLVSFYNNEISEKSEIFDDQFSVERPDGSNFTLKIRSTKLEDSAMYFCASSEFRGANTEAFFGQGTRLTVV.